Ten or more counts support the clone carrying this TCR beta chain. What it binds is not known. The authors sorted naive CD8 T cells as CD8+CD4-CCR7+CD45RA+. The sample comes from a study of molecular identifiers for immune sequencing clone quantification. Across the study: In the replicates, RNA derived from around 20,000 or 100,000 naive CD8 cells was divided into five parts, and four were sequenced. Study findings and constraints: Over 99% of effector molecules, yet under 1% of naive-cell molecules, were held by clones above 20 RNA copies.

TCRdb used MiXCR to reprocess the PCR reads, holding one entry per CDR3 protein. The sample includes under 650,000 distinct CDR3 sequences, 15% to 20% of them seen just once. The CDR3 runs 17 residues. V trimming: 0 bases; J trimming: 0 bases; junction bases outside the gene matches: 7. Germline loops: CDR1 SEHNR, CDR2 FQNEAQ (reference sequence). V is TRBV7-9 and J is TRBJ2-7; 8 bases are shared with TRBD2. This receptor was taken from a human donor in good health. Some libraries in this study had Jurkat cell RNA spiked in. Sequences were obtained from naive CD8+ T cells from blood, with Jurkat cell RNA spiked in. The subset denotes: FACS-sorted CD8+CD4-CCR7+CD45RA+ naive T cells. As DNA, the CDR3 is TGTGCCAGCAGCTTAGCGGGTAGCGGGGCCGACTCCTACGAGCAGTACTTC. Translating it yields CASSLAGSGADSYEQYF.